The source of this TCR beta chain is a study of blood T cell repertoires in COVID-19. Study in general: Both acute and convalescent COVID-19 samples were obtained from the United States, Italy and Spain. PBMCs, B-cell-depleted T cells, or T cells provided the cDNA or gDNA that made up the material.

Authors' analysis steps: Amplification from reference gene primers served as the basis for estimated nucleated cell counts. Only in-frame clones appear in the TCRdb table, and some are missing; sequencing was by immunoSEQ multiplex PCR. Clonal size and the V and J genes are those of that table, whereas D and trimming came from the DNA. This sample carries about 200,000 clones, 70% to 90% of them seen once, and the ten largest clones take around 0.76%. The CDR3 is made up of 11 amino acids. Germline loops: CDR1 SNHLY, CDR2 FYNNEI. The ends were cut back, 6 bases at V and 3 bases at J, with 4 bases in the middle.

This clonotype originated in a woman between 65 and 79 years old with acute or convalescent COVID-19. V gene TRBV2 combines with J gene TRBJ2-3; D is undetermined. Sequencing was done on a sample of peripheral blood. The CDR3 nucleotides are TGTGCCAGCAGACAGACAGATACGCAGTATTTT. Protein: CASRQTDTQYF.